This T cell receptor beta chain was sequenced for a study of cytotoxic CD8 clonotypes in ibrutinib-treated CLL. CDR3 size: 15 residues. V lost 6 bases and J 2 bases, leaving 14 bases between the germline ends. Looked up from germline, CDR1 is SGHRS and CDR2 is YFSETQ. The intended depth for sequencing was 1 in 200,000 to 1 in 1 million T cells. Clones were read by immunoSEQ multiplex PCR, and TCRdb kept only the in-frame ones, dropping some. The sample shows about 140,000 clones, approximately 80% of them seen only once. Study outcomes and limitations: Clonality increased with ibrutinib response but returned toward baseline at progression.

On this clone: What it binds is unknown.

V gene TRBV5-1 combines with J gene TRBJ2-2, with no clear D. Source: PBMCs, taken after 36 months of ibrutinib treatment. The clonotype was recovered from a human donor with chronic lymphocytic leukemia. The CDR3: CASTRYQANTGELFF. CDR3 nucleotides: TGCGCCAGCACACGGTACCAGGCTAACACCGGGGAGCTGTTTTTT. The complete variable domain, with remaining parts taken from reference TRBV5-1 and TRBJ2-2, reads KAGVTQTPRYLIKTRGQQVTLSCSPISGHRSVSWYQQTPGQGLQFLFEYFSETQRNKGNFPGRFSGRQFSNSRSEMNVSTLELGDSALYLCASTRYQANTGELFFGEGSRLTVL.